This TCR beta chain originates from a study of molecular identifiers for immune sequencing clone quantification (dated by TCRdb to the late 2010s). In the study overall: In a replicate experiment, RNA from roughly 20,000 or 100,000 naive CD8 T cells was split into five aliquots, four of which were sequenced. CD8 T cells were used in a methods study to benchmark molecular-identifier clustering-based TCR repertoire sequencing (MIDCIRS) and TCR RNA copy counting.

Receptor libraries were prepared by PCR. The sequencer was an Illumina HiSeq 4000. Bulk TCR libraries were prepared as previously described, using TCR primers listed in Table S5. Total RNA was purified with the Qiagen AllPrep DNA/RNA kit. Before analysis, reads from multiple sequencing runs of one library were combined. The original pipeline was this. Only reads with exact TCR constant sequence were kept, trimmed to 150 nt, and grouped by their 12-nt molecular barcodes. Reads within each barcode group were sub-clustered using a 15% Levenshtein threshold, and quality-weighted consensus sequences were constructed for each RNA molecule. Non-functional sequences were removed, as were lower-count sequences one edit away from another. Barcode sub-clusters with fewer than 20% of the maximum read count were removed, based on fitting two negative binomial distributions. TCRdb's own reprocessing of the public reads used fastp at Q25 and MiXCR and kept productive beta chains. Merged by CDR3 protein, the rows form single entries marked with the most common genes and DNA. TCRdb, rather than the study authors, made the V and J calls. A total of 550,000 to 750,000 distinct CDR3 sequences appear in this sample, about 20% of them only once. The ten most abundant clones make up roughly 0.85% of the sample.

Broad study findings and their caveats: The naive libraries included spiked-in Jurkat TCR RNA (over nine copies' worth), and this RNA is not part of the donor repertoire. In CMV-specific effector cells, clones with more than 20 RNA copies accounted for over 98% of molecules, whereas in naive cells such clones accounted for under 1%. Highly expanded clone sizes could be underestimated because identical TCR molecules may share a barcode. Modeling gave approximately 3 recovered TCR RNA copies per cell versus around 9.9 by digital PCR, implying about 30% capture efficiency. When barcode sub-clustering was omitted, TCR diversity was inflated by chimeric consensus sequences, with chimeras reaching as high as 47%. A single cell's worth of spiked-in Jurkat TCR RNA was reported detectable even among under 1.1 million naive CD8 T cells.

This clonotype occurred many times. No cognate antigen has been identified for it. Nothing much larger sits one base from this clone, and base qualities are not available. The germline V gene (reference sequence) yields MNHEY for CDR1 and SMNVEV for CDR2. Deletion took 5 bases off V and 3 bases off J, with a span of 13 bases between the germline ends. The CDR3 sequence holds 14 residues, the cysteine and phenylalanine included. Here the CDR3 DNA is all that survives: 42 bases in frame from base 1. Libraries of naive CD8 T cells were built from anywhere between about 19,000 and 1,000,000 sorted cells, with 10%, 30% or 50% of the purified RNA used. On a BD FACSAria II, naive CD8 T cells were FACS-sorted as CD8+CD4-CCR7+CD45RA+ and collected into RLT Plus buffer. To test detection sensitivity, Jurkat RNA equal to some 11 TCR copies was added to samples of roughly 19,000-1,100,000 naive CD8 T cells. CD8 T cells were enriched with RosetteSep CD8+ T Cell Enrichment Cocktail and Ficoll-Paque, followed by ACK red cell lysis.

This sequence was found in a human donor in good health. Some libraries in this study had Jurkat cell RNA spiked in. Material for sequencing was naive CD8+ T cells from blood, with Jurkat cell RNA spiked in. Read against the paper, the sample's cell subset or site label means: FACS-sorted CD8+CD4-CCR7+CD45RA+ naive T cells. The chain is assembled from TRBV27 and TRBJ1-1, and perhaps TRBD1 as D gene, on 5 matching bases. Here the CDR3 is given as CASSLQGVYTEAFF. The sequenced DNA: TGTGCCAGCAGTCTCCAGGGTGTCTACACTGAAGCTTTCTTT.